The 10 T cell receptor beta chains below all came from one sample that was sequenced in a study of Graves' ophthalmopathy and Graves' hyperthyroidism. Amplified TCR beta CDR3 regions were obtained using RNA transcripts as template. The library came from an HTBI-primed first-round RT-PCR and a second-round multiplex PCR. From the multiplex PCR reads, TCRdb called clonotypes with MiXCR, one entry per CDR3 protein. The sample has about 740,000 distinct CDR3 sequences, roughly two fifths seen once. Sequencing was performed on peripheral blood. The receptors originated from an adult man with Graves' ophthalmopathy.

This clonotype was observed at least ten times. The chain is built from TRBV24-1 and TRBJ2-7, with TRBD1 matching 8 bases. Germline trimming cut 4 bases from V and 3 bases from J; bases unmatched to any gene: 4. This CDR3 has 14 residues. Germline CDR1 KGHDR, CDR2 SFDVKD. CDR3 protein: CATSENRGIYEQYF. CDR3 DNA sequence: TGTGCCACCAGTGAGAACAGGGGGATCTACGAGCAGTACTTC.

About this clonotype: The junction does not match germline at one end; this may be a read error. The chain has TRBV10-2 and TRBJ1-5; D ambiguous. The germline gives CDR1 WSHSY, CDR2 SAAADI. CDR3 length: 16 amino acids. The CDR3 protein is CASSYPRSYSNQPQHF. CDR3 DNA: TGTGCCAGCAGTTACCCACGCAGCTATAGCAATCAGCCCCAGCATTTT.

This clonotype was observed at least ten times. The CDR3 region is CASSPDRLGTEAFF. The CDR3 coding sequence is TGTGCCAGTAGCCCGGACAGACTGGGAACTGAAGCTTTCTTT. The V and J genes are TRBV19 and TRBJ1-1; possibly TRBD1 for D (6 bases). Trimming took 6 bases from V and 5 from J, leaving 16 bases between them. CDR3 length: 14 residues. CDR1 and CDR2 from the germline V gene are LNHDA and SQIVND (reference sequence).

To note about this clonotype: Its ends do not fully match the called genes, so a read error is possible. The rearrangement uses TRBV7-8 and TRBJ1-1; D remains unclear. The CDR3 runs 14 residues. Germline V gene sequence: CDR1 SGHVS, CDR2 FQNEAQ. CDR3 region: CASSQGGLGTEAFF. CDR3 DNA: TGCGCCAGCAGCCAAGGAGGGTTGGGCACTGAAGCTTTCTTT.

The sample holds a few counts of this clonotype. The chain has TRBV24-1 and TRBJ2-5; tentatively, D is TRBD2 (5 bases). CDR1 is KGHDR and CDR2 is SFDVKD in the germline V gene. Trimming pared 5 bases from V and 4 bases from J, leaving 22 bases between. The CDR3 is 17 residues long. The CDR3 sequence: CATSVGGFQDSGETQYF. CDR3 bases: TGTGCCACCAGTGTTGGAGGTTTTCAGGACTCCGGAGAGACCCAGTACTTC.

J is TRBJ2-7 and V is TRBV20-1; D not resolved. The length of the CDR3 is 13 residues. Trimming took 0 bases from V and 4 from J, leaving 10 bases between them. CDR1 is DFQATT, CDR2 SNEGSKA, per germline (reference sequence). The CDR3 DNA reads as TGCAGTGCTAGAGATCCGGACCGGTACGAGCAGTACTTC. Its translation: CSARDPDRYEQYF.

The V and J genes are TRBV20-1 and TRBJ2-7; 7 positions agree with TRBD1. Germline-derived CDR1 and CDR2 are DFQATT and SNEGSKA (reference sequence). V shed 4 bases and J 0 bases; nucleotides not matched to a gene: 9. This CDR3 spans 15 amino acids. CDR3 coding DNA: TGCAGTGCTATAACCAAGACAGGGTACTCCTACGAGCAGTACTTC. Its translation: CSAITKTGYSYEQYF.

This clonotype was detected only a few times. This chain joins TRBV29-1 and TRBJ1-1; D perhaps matches TRBD1 (5 bases). The CDR3 spans 13 residues. In germline, CDR1 is SQVTM, CDR2 ANQGSEA. The germline V and J ends were trimmed by 5 bases and 2 bases, with 12 bases remaining between them. DNA for the CDR3: TGCAGCGTTAGGCGGGACTTCAACACTGAAGCTTTCTTT. The encoded protein is CSVRRDFNTEAFF. Drawing the rest from reference TRBV29-1 and TRBJ1-1, the complete variable domain is SAVISQKPSRDICQRGTSLTIQCQVDSQVTMMFWYRQQPGQSLTLIATANQGSEATYESGFVIDKFPISRPNLTFSTLTVSNMSPEDSSIYLCSVRRDFNTEAFFGQGTRLTVV.

The chain combines TRBV7-2 with TRBJ1-3; D remains ambiguous. This CDR3 region has 15 residues. V dropped 5 bases and J dropped 8 bases, with 19 bases sitting between them. Germline CDR1 reads SGHTA; CDR2 reads FQGNSA. DNA for the CDR3: TGTGCCAGCAGCCCTCAGTCTAACTATGGCTACACCATATATTTT. Translating it yields CASSPQSNYGYTIYF.

The chain has TRBV20-1 and TRBJ2-2; D possibly corresponds to TRBD2 (6 bases). The ends were cut back, 1 base at V and 0 bases at J, with 18 bases in the middle. CDR1 DFQATT and CDR2 SNEGSKA come from the germline V gene (reference sequence). The CDR3 is made up of 18 amino acids. The CDR3 loop reads CSARVVLRGRANTGELFF. CDR3 nucleotides: TGCAGTGCTAGAGTAGTTTTGCGGGGCCGAGCGAACACCGGGGAGCTGTTTTTT.